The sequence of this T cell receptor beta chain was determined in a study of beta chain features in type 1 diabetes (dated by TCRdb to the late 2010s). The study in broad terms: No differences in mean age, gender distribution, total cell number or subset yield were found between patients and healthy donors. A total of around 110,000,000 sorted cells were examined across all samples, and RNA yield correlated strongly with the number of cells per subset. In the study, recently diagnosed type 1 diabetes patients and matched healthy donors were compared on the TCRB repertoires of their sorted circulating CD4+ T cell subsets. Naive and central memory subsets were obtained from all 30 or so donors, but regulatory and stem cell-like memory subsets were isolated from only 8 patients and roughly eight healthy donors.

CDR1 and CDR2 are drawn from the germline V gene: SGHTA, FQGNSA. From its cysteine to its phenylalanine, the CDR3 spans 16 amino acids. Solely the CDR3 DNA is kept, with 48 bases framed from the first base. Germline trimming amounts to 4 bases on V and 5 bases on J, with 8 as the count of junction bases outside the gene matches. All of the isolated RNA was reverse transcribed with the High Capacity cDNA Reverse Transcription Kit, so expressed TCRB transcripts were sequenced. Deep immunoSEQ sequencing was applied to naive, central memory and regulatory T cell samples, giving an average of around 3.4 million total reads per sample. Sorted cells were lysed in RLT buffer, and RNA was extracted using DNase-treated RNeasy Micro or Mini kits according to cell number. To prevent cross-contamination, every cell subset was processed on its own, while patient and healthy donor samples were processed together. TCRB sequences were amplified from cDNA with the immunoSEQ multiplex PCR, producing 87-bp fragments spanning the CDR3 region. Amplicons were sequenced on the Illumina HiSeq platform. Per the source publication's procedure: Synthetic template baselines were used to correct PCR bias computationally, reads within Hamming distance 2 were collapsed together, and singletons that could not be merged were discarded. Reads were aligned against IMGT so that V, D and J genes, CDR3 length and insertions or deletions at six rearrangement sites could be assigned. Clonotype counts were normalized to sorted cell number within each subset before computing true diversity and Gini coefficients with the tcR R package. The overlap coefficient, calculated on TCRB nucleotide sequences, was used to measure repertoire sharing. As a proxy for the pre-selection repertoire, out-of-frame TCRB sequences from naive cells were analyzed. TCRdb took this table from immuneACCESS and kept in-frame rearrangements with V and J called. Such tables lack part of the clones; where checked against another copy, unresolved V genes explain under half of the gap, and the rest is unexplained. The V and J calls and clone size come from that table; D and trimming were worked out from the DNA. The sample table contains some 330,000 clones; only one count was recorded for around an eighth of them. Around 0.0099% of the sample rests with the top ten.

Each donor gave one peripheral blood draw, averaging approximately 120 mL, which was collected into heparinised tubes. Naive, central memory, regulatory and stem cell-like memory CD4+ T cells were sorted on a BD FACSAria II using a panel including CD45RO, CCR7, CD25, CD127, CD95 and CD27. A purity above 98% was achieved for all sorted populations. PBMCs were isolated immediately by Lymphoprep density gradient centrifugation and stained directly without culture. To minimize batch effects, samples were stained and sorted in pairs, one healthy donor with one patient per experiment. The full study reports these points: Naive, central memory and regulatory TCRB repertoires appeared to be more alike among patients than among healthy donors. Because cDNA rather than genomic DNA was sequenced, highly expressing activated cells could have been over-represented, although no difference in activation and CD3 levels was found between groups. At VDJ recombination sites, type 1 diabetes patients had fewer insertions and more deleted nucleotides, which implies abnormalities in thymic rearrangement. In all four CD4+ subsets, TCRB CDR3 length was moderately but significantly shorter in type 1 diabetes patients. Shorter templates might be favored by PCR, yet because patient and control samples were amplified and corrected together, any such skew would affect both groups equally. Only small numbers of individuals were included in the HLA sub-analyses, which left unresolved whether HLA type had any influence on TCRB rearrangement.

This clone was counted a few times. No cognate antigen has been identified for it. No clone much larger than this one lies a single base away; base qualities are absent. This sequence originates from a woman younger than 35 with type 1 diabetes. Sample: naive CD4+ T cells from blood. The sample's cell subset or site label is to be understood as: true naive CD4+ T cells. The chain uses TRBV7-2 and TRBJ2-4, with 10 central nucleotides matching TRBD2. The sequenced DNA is TGTGCCAGCAGCTACGGAAGCGGGAGGGTTGAAAACATTCAGTACTTC. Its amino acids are CASSYGSGRVENIQYF. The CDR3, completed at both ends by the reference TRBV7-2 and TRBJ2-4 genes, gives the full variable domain GAGVSQSPSNKVTEKGKDVELRCDPISGHTALYWYRQSLGQGLEFLIYFQGNSAPDKSGLPSDRFSAERTGGSVSTLTIQRTQQEDSAVYLCASSYGSGRVENIQYFGAGTRLSVL.